A selection of T cell receptor beta chains follows, all from one sample in a study of regulatory T cells in long-lasting Graves disease. TCRdb itself ran the multiplex PCR reads through MiXCR, one entry per CDR3 protein. The top ten clones hold 35% to 55% of a sample with hundreds of thousands of distinct CDR3 sequences, approximately 29% of them seen once. Source: peripheral blood mononuclear cells (PBMCs), taken when the disease was refractory, from a patient treated with antithyroid drugs. Every receptor here comes from a female donor with Graves disease. The CDR3 runs from the conserved cysteine through the conserved F or W. Fields, in order: D gene, J gene, clone size, V gene, CDR3 protein, CDR3 DNA. D genes are given only for firm matches. Only some rows state a clone size, as once, few, many or a class for expanded clones.

>NA|TRBJ1-1|few|TRBV6-1
CASSERAGPTEAFF
TGTGCCAGCAGTGAAAGGGCAGGCCCCACTGAAGCTTTCTTT
>NA|TRBJ1-2|NA|TRBV12-3/TRBV12-4
CASSEYDRSTGYTF
TGTGCCAGCAGTGAATATGACAGATCAACGGGCTACACCTTC
>NA|TRBJ1-1|NA|TRBV2
CASRISGGGNTEAFF
TGTGCCAGCAGGATTTCAGGCGGGGGGAACACTGAAGCTTTCTTT
>TRBD1|TRBJ2-2|few|TRBV27
CASSQQGVDTGELFF
TGTGCCAGCTCCCAACAGGGGGTGGACACCGGGGAGCTGTTTTTT
>NA|TRBJ2-7|NA|TRBV12-3/TRBV12-4
CASSLVGDPYEQYF
TGTGCCAGCAGTTTAGTTGGAGACCCCTACGAGCAGTACTTC
>NA|TRBJ1-2|NA|TRBV7-9
CASRSGQHYGYTF
TGTGCCAGCAGGTCTGGACAGCACTATGGCTACACCTTC
>NA|TRBJ2-7|NA|TRBV5-1
CASSPFPGSDGYEQYF
TGCGCCAGCAGCCCATTCCCCGGGAGTGACGGGTACGAGCAGTACTTC
>NA|TRBJ1-4|NA|TRBV18
CASSPEGYRLFF
TGTGCCAGCTCACCAGAAGGGTATCGACTGTTTTTT
>TRBD1|TRBJ2-5|many|TRBV28
CASKDPGQRNQETQYF
TGTGCCAGCAAAGATCCGGGACAGCGAAACCAAGAGACCCAGTACTTC
>NA|TRBJ2-6|NA|TRBV5-1
CASSIRQSSGANVLTF
TGCGCCAGCAGCATAAGACAGAGCTCTGGGGCCAACGTCCTGACTTTC
>NA|TRBJ2-5|few|TRBV29-1
CSLTGYQETQYF
TGCAGCCTAACCGGGTACCAAGAGACCCAGTACTTC
>TRBD2|TRBJ2-7|many|TRBV6-1
CASTGTSGRSTGDEQYF
TGTGCCAGCACCGGGACTAGCGGGAGGTCCACGGGGGACGAGCAGTACTTC
>TRBD1|TRBJ1-2|NA|TRBV6-1
CASSEEGQGPAGYTF
TGTGCCAGCAGTGAAGAGGGACAGGGCCCCGCTGGCTACACCTTC
>NA|TRBJ2-5|few|TRBV27
CASSLGRRAQETQYF
TGTGCCAGCAGTTTGGGCAGGAGGGCCCAAGAGACCCAGTACTTC
>TRBD1|TRBJ1-5|NA|TRBV20-1
CSATRQGASNQPQHF
TGCAGTGCTACGAGACAGGGGGCTAGCAATCAGCCCCAGCATTTT
>NA|TRBJ1-4|few|TRBV20-1
CSARSGLGEKLFF
TGCAGTGCTAGGTCAGGGCTTGGTGAAAAACTGTTTTTT
>TRBD1|TRBJ2-2|few|TRBV11-3
CASSLMTGGTGELFF
TGTGCCAGCAGCTTAATGACAGGGGGCACCGGGGAGCTGTTTTTT
>NA|TRBJ2-5|NA|TRBV25-1
CASSDQSPIEETQYF
TGTGCCAGCAGTGACCAAAGCCCCATCGAAGAGACCCAGTACTTC
>TRBD1|TRBJ1-2|few|TRBV6-1
CASERQGHGYTF
TGTGCCAGCGAGAGACAGGGTCATGGCTACACCTTC
>NA|TRBJ2-2|NA|TRBV2
CASSEDRVNTGELFF
TGTGCCAGCAGTGAAGACAGGGTAAACACCGGGGAGCTGTTTTTT
>NA|TRBJ1-1|few|TRBV29-1
CSVEWNTEAFF
TGCAGCGTTGAGTGGAACACTGAAGCTTTCTTT
>TRBD1|TRBJ2-5|many|TRBV11-3
CASSLSTGGGPETQYF
TGTGCCAGCAGCTTATCGACAGGGGGGGGACCGGAGACCCAGTACTTC
>NA|TRBJ1-1|few|TRBV20-1
CSASPTDTEAFF
TGCAGTGCTAGTCCGACAGACACTGAAGCTTTCTTT
>NA|TRBJ1-2|NA|TRBV29-1
CSVDAPDGYGYTF
TGCAGCGTTGATGCCCCGGACGGATATGGCTACACCTTC
>NA|TRBJ1-5|NA|TRBV28
CASTSPGPVTARGNQPQHF
TGTGCCAGCACATCCCCCGGGCCAGTCACGGCGCGGGGCAATCAGCCCCAGCATTTT
>TRBD2|TRBJ2-7|few|TRBV6-2/TRBV6-3
CASSVGAGGRGYEQYF
TGTGCCAGCAGTGTGGGAGCGGGAGGTCGCGGTTATGAGCAGTACTTC
>TRBD2|TRBJ2-7|few|TRBV7-9
CASSTSAAGMGGEQYF
TGTGCCAGCTCAACTTCCGCAGCGGGAATGGGTGGCGAGCAGTACTTC
>NA|TRBJ1-2|NA|TRBV27
CASSHHPTDYGYTF
TGTGCCAGCAGTCATCACCCGACAGACTATGGCTACACCTTC
>TRBD1|TRBJ1-2|few|TRBV5-1
CASSLGTGSNYGYTF
TGCGCCAGCAGCTTGGGGACAGGTTCTAACTATGGCTACACCTTC
>NA|TRBJ1-2|many|TRBV28
CASSLFQGGNYGYTF
TGTGCCAGCAGTTTATTCCAGGGAGGTAACTATGGCTACACCTTC
>NA|TRBJ2-7|few|TRBV12-3/TRBV12-4
CASTHQSGYEQYF
TGTGCCAGCACTCATCAATCAGGCTACGAGCAGTACTTC
>NA|TRBJ2-6|few|TRBV20-1
CSARDPGSGANVLTF
TGCAGTGCTCGCGACCCCGGCTCTGGGGCCAACGTCCTGACTTTC
>TRBD1|TRBJ2-7|many|TRBV2
CASSEGQGTGGDEQYF
TGTGCCAGCAGTGAAGGGCAGGGGACAGGGGGCGACGAGCAGTACTTC
>NA|TRBJ2-7|NA|TRBV6-1
CASSEAWGVYEQYF
TGTGCCAGCAGTGAAGCTTGGGGTGTCTACGAGCAGTACTTC